A few counts support the clone carrying this TCR beta chain. This sample is part of a study of T-cell reconstitution after alpha-beta-depleted transplantation in children. Unique molecular identifiers were used to barcode this TCRbeta library. MiXCR was run by TCRdb on the PCR reads, yielding one entry per CDR3 protein. Of 500,000 to 600,000 distinct CDR3 sequences in the sample, 32% are singletons; the top ten hold around 2.4%. The junction had 7 bases not matched to a gene; V was cut back by 4 bases and J by 9 bases. The CDR3 runs to 15 residues. Germline loops: CDR1 SGHTA, CDR2 FQGTGA. The chain joins TRBV7-3 to TRBJ2-1; 12 nucleotides align to TRBD2. This receptor was obtained from a human donor who donated a stem cell graft to a child with aplastic anemia. The material was PBMCs from the stem cell graft donor, obtained from the stem cell graft. For the CDR3, the DNA is TGTGCCAGCAGCTCGACTAGCGGGAGTAGTTTTGAGCAGTTCTTC. It codes for CASSSTSGSSFEQFF.